The 27 T cell receptor beta chains reported below all come from one sample, sequenced in a study of blood T cells in healthy people across ages. Next came a second PCR, run for about 6 to 12 cycles, which used a sample-barcoded 5' primer along with a J-beta primer mix. In TCRdb, the 5' RACE reads were re-called with MiXCR into one record per CDR3 protein. This sample yields about 1.5 million distinct CDR3 sequences, of which around two fifths are seen a single time; roughly 7.9% belongs to the top ten. The sequenced material came from blood. Source of these receptors: a woman aged 18-30 years in good health.

In its sample, this clonotype was seen a few times. This rearrangement joins TRBV3-1 to TRBJ2-7, with 10 bases lining up with TRBD1. V lost 0 bases to trimming and J lost 5 bases; unmatched junction nucleotides: 7. Per the germline V gene, CDR1 is LGHDT and CDR2 is YNNKEL (reference sequence). The CDR3 runs to 16 residues. The CDR3 reads CASSQDIGQGDHEQYF. The CDR3 bases are TGTGCCAGCAGCCAAGATATCGGACAGGGGGACCACGAGCAGTACTTC.

The chain recombines TRBV5-1 with TRBJ1-1, with 7 nucleotides matching TRBD1. The germline CDR1 and CDR2 sequences are SGHRS and YFSETQ. J gave up 3 bases and V 0 bases, and 11 bases lay outside the gene matches. The CDR3 covers 17 residues. Here the CDR3 DNA reads TGCGCCAGCAGCTTGGTAGGGGGCGGCGGTTCGTACACTGAAGCTTTCTTT. Protein: CASSLVGGGGSYTEAFF.

J is TRBJ2-7 and V is TRBV20-1; 8 bases fit TRBD2. Germline CDR1 is DFQATT and CDR2 is SNEGSKA (reference sequence). The CDR3 length is 13 residues. The trim removed 6 bases at V and 7 bases at J, leaving 11 bases unmatched. DNA of the CDR3: TGCAGTGCCCCGGGACTAGGGAACAATGAGCAGTACTTC. As protein: CSAPGLGNNEQYF.

A remark on this clonotype: Just one base apart from a much larger clone, this may be a read error. This sequence joins TRBV4-2 and TRBJ2-3; D is uncertain. The CDR3 runs 13 residues. Germline V CDR1 and CDR2: LGHNA, YNFKEQ. CDR3 DNA: TGTGCCAACAGCCAAGCCCTCGGGGATACGCAGTATTTT. Its protein product is CANSQALGDTQYF.

This chain uses TRBV14 with TRBJ2-7; D not certain. Germline loops: CDR1 SGHDN, CDR2 FVKESK. Deletions cut 2 bases from V and 2 bases from J, with 7 bases between. CDR3 length: 13 residues. The CDR3 region is CASSQRNPYEQYF. The CDR3 region has the DNA TGTGCCAGCAGCCAAAGGAACCCCTACGAGCAGTACTTC.

The sample holds many counts of this clonotype. The J gene is TRBJ1-4, the V gene TRBV5-1, with D uncertain. The CDR3 extends over 17 amino acids. CDR1 and CDR2 (germline): SGHRS, YFSETQ. Trimming stripped 4 bases from V and 0 bases from J, with 16 bases between. CDR3 DNA sequence: TGCGCCAGCAGCCCACGTGGACCGGGCACAACTAATGAAAAACTGTTTTTT. Encoded protein: CASSPRGPGTTNEKLFF.

This clonotype was recorded a few times. J is TRBJ2-7 and V is TRBV29-1; 8 nucleotides agree with TRBD1. Near its end, the DNA agrees better with TRBJ2-5, so the J call may be wrong. Germline CDR1 reads SQVTM; CDR2 reads ANQGSEA. The CDR3 loop spans 14 amino acids. The CDR3 sequence: CSALDRGLGETQYF. The CDR3 region has the DNA TGCAGCGCCCTTGACAGGGGTCTGGGTGAGACCCAGTACTTC.

In DNA form, the CDR3 reads TGCGCCAGCAGCTTGGTTGGGGACAGAGCCTATAATTCACCCCTCCACTTT. It is translated as CASSLVGDRAYNSPLHF. The genes are TRBV5-1 and TRBJ1-6; 7 bases fit TRBD1. The ends lost 0 bases at V and 2 bases at J; junction bases unmatched: 5. Germline-derived CDR1 and CDR2 are SGHRS and YFSETQ. The CDR3 has 17 residues.

This clonotype was counted at least ten times. V usage is TRBV7-2 and J usage is TRBJ2-5; D is undetermined. The assigned J gene may be wrong: the sequence end matches TRBJ2-7 better. Germline V gives CDR1 SGHTA, CDR2 FQGNSA. This CDR3 is 13 amino acids long. The CDR3 DNA sequence: TGTGCCAGCAGCTTAAGTCAGGAATCCGAGCAGTACTTC. This sequence encodes CASSLSQESEQYF.

The chain employs TRBV12-3 or TRBV12-4 and TRBJ2-5; the match to TRBD2 covers 13 bases. Trimming took 6 bases from V and 4 from J; bases not matched to a gene: 2. The CDR3 runs 14 residues. The CDR3 spells CASRTSGGGETQYF. In DNA, the CDR3 is TGTGCCAGCAGAACTAGCGGGGGGGGAGAGACCCAGTACTTC.

Only a few counts were recorded for this clonotype. The chain employs TRBV27 and TRBJ2-1; 10 bases fit TRBD1. The CDR3 extends over 13 amino acids. Germline CDR1 reads MNHEY; CDR2 reads SMNVEV (reference sequence). Trimming cost V 11 bases and J 3 bases; bases outside gene matches: 4. This CDR3 is CAAGQGFYNEQFF. The CDR3 DNA is TGTGCCGCGGGACAGGGGTTCTACAATGAGCAGTTCTTC.

The CDR3 region has the DNA TGTGCCAGCAGCGCGATAGAGGGTGGTACCTACGAGCAGTACTTC. Its translation: CASSAIEGGTYEQYF. This chain connects TRBV9 to TRBJ2-7; D may be TRBD2 (5 bases). Germline V lookup: CDR1 SGDLS, CDR2 YYNGEE. This CDR3 has 15 residues. With 3 bases removed from V and 2 bases from J, the gap between germline ends came to 15 bases.

This chain uses TRBV3-1 with TRBJ1-2; TRBD1 agrees at 7 bases. The germline V gene encodes CDR1 LGHDT and CDR2 YNNKEL (reference sequence). The J segment lost 4 bases and the V segment lost 4 bases, leaving 9 bases of the junction unmatched. The CDR3 is 15 amino acids. The CDR3 DNA reads TGTGCCAGCAGCCCGTTTGACAGGGAGGCCTATGGCTACACCTTC. Its translation is CASSPFDREAYGYTF.

The gene calls are TRBV9 and TRBJ2-5; D unclear. The V end was cut by 0 bases, the J end by 3 bases, with 18 bases between. CDR3 size: 17 residues. Germline values: CDR1 SGDLS, CDR2 YYNGEE. CDR3 bases: TGTGCCAGCAGCGTAGGCTTGACTCAAGCCTTGAAAGAGACCCAGTACTTC. Encoded protein: CASSVGLTQALKETQYF.

This chain links TRBV3-1 with TRBJ2-7; D possibly corresponds to TRBD2 (5 bases). Germline CDR1 and CDR2: LGHDT and YNNKEL (reference sequence). The CDR3 has 14 amino acids. V lost 4 bases, J lost 3 bases, and 13 bases lay in between. In DNA form, the CDR3 reads TGTGCCAGCAGCCGGGTAAGCGGAAACTACGAGCAGTACTTC. It yields the protein CASSRVSGNYEQYF.

This chain connects TRBV20-1 to TRBJ2-2; 12 bases are shared with TRBD1. The CDR3 loop spans 19 amino acids. Losses at the gene ends were 0 bases for V and 3 bases for J; bases not matched to a gene: 11. Germline assignment: CDR1 DFQATT and CDR2 SNEGSKA (reference sequence). This CDR3 is CSARDLTGTGGAYTGELFF. CDR3 DNA: TGCAGTGCTAGAGACCTCACCGGGACAGGGGGCGCTTACACCGGGGAGCTGTTTTTT.

The J gene is TRBJ2-3, the V gene TRBV28, with TRBD1 identical over 8 bases. This CDR3 has 14 amino acids. The J segment lost 2 bases and the V segment lost 7 bases, leaving 5 bases of the junction unmatched. Per germline, CDR1 MDHEN and CDR2 SYDVKM. The DNA for the CDR3 is TGTGCCAGCACTCGGGACAGGTACACAGATACGCAGTATTTT. Amino acids: CASTRDRYTDTQYF.

This clonotype has a handful of counts. This chain uses TRBV14 with TRBJ2-1; no reliable D call. The CDR3 has 12 residues. Germline V gene lookup returns CDR1 SGHDN and CDR2 FVKESK. With 3 bases removed from V and 4 bases from J, the gap between germline ends came to 4 bases. The CDR3 nucleotides are TGTGCCAGCAGCCATGGTTACAATGAGCAGTTCTTC. It yields the protein CASSHGYNEQFF.

This clonotype was counted between two and nine times. The V and J genes are TRBV4-1 and TRBJ1-4, with unresolved D. V was trimmed by 6 bases and J by 7 bases, leaving 12 bases between them. This CDR3 contains 13 residues. Germline V lookup: CDR1 MGHRA, CDR2 YSYEKL. The CDR3 loop reads CASRRPGGEKLFF. As DNA, the CDR3 is TGCGCCAGCAGAAGGCCTGGAGGTGAAAAACTGTTTTTT.

This clonotype was seen only a few times. This sequence joins TRBV3-1 and TRBJ2-3; 9 bases are shared with TRBD2. This CDR3 contains 14 residues. The V and J ends lost 4 bases and 7 bases, in that order; junction bases with no gene match: 6. Germline values: CDR1 LGHDT, CDR2 YNNKEL (reference sequence). CDR3 in DNA: TGTGCCAGCAGCCCGGGAGCGGGAGGATATACGCAGTATTTT. It yields the protein CASSPGAGGYTQYF.

CDR3 DNA: TGTGCCAGCAGCGGCCGGACAGGTCTAGCCAAAAACATTCAGTACTTC. Encoded protein: CASSGRTGLAKNIQYF. This rearrangement joins TRBV7-2 to TRBJ2-4; 7 bases line up with TRBD1. This CDR3 is built from 16 residues. Per germline, CDR1 SGHTA and CDR2 FQGNSA. The V and J ends lost 5 bases and 0 bases, in that order; junction bases with no gene match: 7.

The J gene is TRBJ2-5, the V gene TRBV28; 7 positions agree with TRBD2. Trimming took 5 bases from V and 6 from J; bases not matched to a gene: 9. The CDR3 is made up of 14 amino acids. The germline V gene encodes CDR1 MDHEN and CDR2 SYDVKM. CDR3 sequence reads: CASSPGGVGKTQYF. The CDR3 region has the DNA TGTGCCAGCAGTCCTGGGGGGGTTGGAAAGACCCAGTACTTC. Drawing the rest from reference TRBV28 and TRBJ2-5, the complete variable domain is DVKVTQSSRYLVKRTGEKVFLECVQDMDHENMFWYRQDPGLGLRLIYFSYDVKMKEKGDIPEGYSVSREKKERFSLILESASTNQTSMYLCASSPGGVGKTQYFGPGTRLLVL.

There are a few counts of this clonotype. The chain is built from TRBV7-2 and TRBJ2-7; possibly TRBD2 for D (6 bases). This CDR3 contains 16 residues. Trimming removed 5 bases at V and 6 bases at J, with 23 bases between. CDR1 SGHTA and CDR2 FQGNSA come from the germline V gene. The CDR3 region has the DNA TGTGCCAGCAGCCTGACTCGGGGGAGCTTTGGCGGCGAGCAGTACTTC. Its protein product is CASSLTRGSFGGEQYF.

The CDR3 loop is CASRPDLTTQAFF. The CDR3 nucleotides read TGTGCCAGCAGGCCGGACCTTACAACCCAAGCTTTCTTT. The V call is TRBV12-3 or TRBV12-4, the J call TRBJ1-1; D is unresolved. Deletions cut 6 bases from V and 9 bases from J, with 17 bases between. This CDR3 spans 13 amino acids.

This clonotype showed up just a few times. The rearrangement joins TRBV4-2 to TRBJ2-1, with 12 bases identical to TRBD2. CDR1 and CDR2 from the germline V gene are LGHNA and YNFKEQ. The CDR3 totals 17 residues. After removal of 3 bases from V and 2 bases from J, the junction contained 5 bases not matched to a gene. CDR3 amino acids: CASSQERLAGAYNEQFF. CDR3 DNA: TGTGCCAGCAGCCAGGAACGACTAGCGGGAGCCTACAATGAGCAGTTCTTC.

This chain joins TRBV20-1 and TRBJ2-5; no reliable D call. The V and J ends lost 6 bases and 11 bases respectively, with 28 bases between them. The CDR3 has 15 amino acids. Germline V gene lookup returns CDR1 DFQATT and CDR2 SNEGSKA (reference sequence). The CDR3, as DNA: TGCAGTGCCAGGACCCCTGGGGTCTCCTACAATGAGCAGTACTTC. It yields the protein CSARTPGVSYNEQYF.

This clonotype came up a few times. The J gene is TRBJ2-7, the V gene TRBV2, with D perhaps matching TRBD1 or TRBD2 (5 bases each). The V end was cut by 2 bases, the J end by 4 bases, with 18 bases between. Germline-derived CDR1 and CDR2 are SNHLY and FYNNEI. The length of the CDR3 is 16 residues. This chain's CDR3 is CASSESRDPSLYEQYF. The CDR3 DNA is TGTGCCAGCAGTGAATCTCGGGACCCTAGTCTTTACGAGCAGTACTTC.